This TCR beta chain came from a study of CD8+CD57+ T cells in acquired aplastic anemia. Genomic DNA served as template for TCR beta VDJ and CDR3 profiling. Each CDR3 protein is one row after TCRdb ran MiXCR on the reads. The data contain approximately 380,000 distinct CDR3 sequences, 65% to 75% of them singletons. This clonotype showed up many times. V lost 5 bases, J lost 3 bases, and 8 bases lay in between. The CDR3 contains 12 residues. Per germline, CDR1 SGHTA and CDR2 FQGNSA. V and J are TRBV7-2 and TRBJ2-7; D ambiguous. Input material: sorted CD4+, CD8+, or CD8+CD57+ T cells (not recorded which) from PBMCs. The origin of this receptor is a human donor in good health, serving as a control. Written as DNA, the CDR3 is TGTGCCAGCAGCCTGTGGGGCTACGAGCAGTACTTC. As protein: CASSLWGYEQYF.